A selection of T cell receptor beta chains follows, all from one sample in a study of human T cells and chemical hapten exposure. Using its own MiXCR run on the RACE reads, TCRdb lists one record per CDR3 protein. The sample consists of under 75,000 distinct CDR3 sequences, approximately 9% of them appearing once. The material was whole blood, obtained in connection with sensitization to the hapten diphenylcyclopropenone (DPC). These receptors all come from a woman aged 45-65 years with alopecia areata. Some clones in this sample may be carry-over from other donors' samples. The CDR3 runs from the conserved cysteine through the conserved F or W. Each record gives: V gene, D gene, J gene, CDR3 protein. A D gene is named only where the DNA matches it firmly.

v_gene: TRBV28; d_gene: -; j_gene: TRBJ1-5; CDR3aa: CASSFQSSNQPQHF
v_gene: TRBV12-3/TRBV12-4; d_gene: -; j_gene: TRBJ1-1; CDR3aa: CASSLHGENTEAFF
v_gene: TRBV28; d_gene: TRBD1; j_gene: TRBJ2-6; CDR3aa: CASSPGQGALTGANVLTF
v_gene: TRBV27; d_gene: -; j_gene: TRBJ1-1; CDR3aa: CASSLTQQANTEAFF
v_gene: TRBV18; d_gene: TRBD1; j_gene: TRBJ1-1; CDR3aa: CASSPGQGMFEAFF
v_gene: TRBV29-1; d_gene: -; j_gene: TRBJ1-1; CDR3aa: CSVRRDTEAFF
v_gene: TRBV9; d_gene: TRBD2; j_gene: TRBJ2-2; CDR3aa: CASTTGGANTGELFF
v_gene: TRBV20-1; d_gene: -; j_gene: TRBJ1-1; CDR3aa: CSASPTGPEAFF
v_gene: TRBV4-1; d_gene: -; j_gene: TRBJ2-1; CDR3aa: CASSQGGNRVRSNEQFF
v_gene: TRBV5-1; d_gene: -; j_gene: TRBJ2-3; CDR3aa: CASSPTVRTDTQYF
v_gene: TRBV18; d_gene: -; j_gene: TRBJ1-1; CDR3aa: CASLKGLNTEAFF
v_gene: TRBV2; d_gene: TRBD1; j_gene: TRBJ1-4; CDR3aa: CASSLAGTVDEKLFF
v_gene: TRBV20-1; d_gene: -; j_gene: TRBJ1-5; CDR3aa: CSARDSQSNQPQHF
v_gene: TRBV2; d_gene: -; j_gene: TRBJ1-2; CDR3aa: CASSENRDITYGYTF
v_gene: TRBV29-1; d_gene: -; j_gene: TRBJ2-3; CDR3aa: CSVRGDGTDTQYF
v_gene: TRBV7-6; d_gene: -; j_gene: TRBJ1-3; CDR3aa: CASSSRLGEESSGNTIYF
v_gene: TRBV2; d_gene: -; j_gene: TRBJ2-7; CDR3aa: CASKENIYEQYF
v_gene: TRBV2; d_gene: -; j_gene: TRBJ2-3; CDR3aa: CASRPDRLDTQYF
v_gene: TRBV13; d_gene: -; j_gene: TRBJ2-7; CDR3aa: CASSRRDHSYEQYF
v_gene: TRBV6-2/TRBV6-3; d_gene: TRBD2; j_gene: TRBJ2-5; CDR3aa: CASSYSPGLADQETQYF
v_gene: TRBV7-2; d_gene: TRBD2; j_gene: TRBJ2-1; CDR3aa: CASSFSGEYYNEQFF
v_gene: TRBV27; d_gene: TRBD1; j_gene: TRBJ1-1; CDR3aa: CASSSRQGRLNTEAFF
v_gene: TRBV10-1; d_gene: TRBD2; j_gene: TRBJ2-5; CDR3aa: CASSGSEETQYF
v_gene: TRBV28; d_gene: -; j_gene: TRBJ2-7; CDR3aa: CASSFGFYEQYF
v_gene: TRBV12-3/TRBV12-4; d_gene: -; j_gene: TRBJ1-5; CDR3aa: CASSLATEHPQHF
v_gene: TRBV6-5; d_gene: -; j_gene: TRBJ2-3; CDR3aa: CASGRDTQYF
v_gene: TRBV6-5; d_gene: -; j_gene: TRBJ1-1; CDR3aa: CASSPVAEGEAFF
v_gene: TRBV7-3; d_gene: -; j_gene: TRBJ2-3; CDR3aa: CASSLTASPDTQYF
v_gene: TRBV28; d_gene: TRBD2; j_gene: TRBJ2-3; CDR3aa: CASSSLAGEGTDTQYF
v_gene: TRBV9; d_gene: -; j_gene: TRBJ2-1; CDR3aa: CASSPSLGGGRSYNEQFF
v_gene: TRBV6-6; d_gene: TRBD2; j_gene: TRBJ2-3; CDR3aa: CASSPGTSGAGGDTQYF
v_gene: TRBV27; d_gene: TRBD1; j_gene: TRBJ2-5; CDR3aa: CASRGSRTGQETQYF
v_gene: TRBV6-1; d_gene: -; j_gene: TRBJ1-6; CDR3aa: CASSEISPLHF
v_gene: TRBV7-2; d_gene: -; j_gene: TRBJ2-3; CDR3aa: CASSLAGPTDTQYF
v_gene: TRBV11-2; d_gene: -; j_gene: TRBJ1-3; CDR3aa: CASSRGAGNTIYF
v_gene: TRBV3-1; d_gene: TRBD1; j_gene: TRBJ2-4; CDR3aa: CASSQEGQGAAKNIQYF
v_gene: TRBV6-5; d_gene: -; j_gene: TRBJ1-1; CDR3aa: CASSYFRDHGQAEAFF
v_gene: TRBV24-1; d_gene: -; j_gene: TRBJ2-7; CDR3aa: CATSDLYEQYF
v_gene: TRBV12-3/TRBV12-4; d_gene: TRBD2; j_gene: TRBJ2-1; CDR3aa: CASSGLAGSNEQFF
v_gene: TRBV27; d_gene: -; j_gene: TRBJ2-5; CDR3aa: CASSLEGRDTYQETQYF
v_gene: TRBV12-3/TRBV12-4; d_gene: TRBD1; j_gene: TRBJ2-3; CDR3aa: CASNDRGSTDTQYF
v_gene: TRBV18; d_gene: -; j_gene: TRBJ1-5; CDR3aa: CASSLQGSLGQPQHF
v_gene: TRBV7-2; d_gene: TRBD2; j_gene: TRBJ2-5; CDR3aa: CASSFGGGGAETQYF
v_gene: TRBV7-3; d_gene: TRBD2; j_gene: TRBJ2-1; CDR3aa: CASSLSSPSGGRNEQFF
v_gene: TRBV10-3; d_gene: -; j_gene: TRBJ2-5; CDR3aa: CAISADREGTQYF
v_gene: TRBV20-1; d_gene: -; j_gene: TRBJ1-6; CDR3aa: CSAKGTNNSPLHF
v_gene: TRBV5-1; d_gene: -; j_gene: TRBJ2-1; CDR3aa: CASSLGRVLWDEQFF
v_gene: TRBV4-2; d_gene: -; j_gene: TRBJ1-1; CDR3aa: CASSQEQTRFF
v_gene: TRBV30; d_gene: TRBD1; j_gene: TRBJ1-6; CDR3aa: CACYRTGQGNSPLHF
v_gene: TRBV7-2; d_gene: -; j_gene: TRBJ2-6; CDR3aa: CASSLGGRGGANVLTF
v_gene: TRBV19; d_gene: -; j_gene: TRBJ1-5; CDR3aa: CASSVRPYSNQPQHF
v_gene: TRBV20-1; d_gene: -; j_gene: TRBJ1-1; CDR3aa: CSAFLDNKGSAFF
v_gene: TRBV29-1; d_gene: -; j_gene: TRBJ1-1; CDR3aa: CSAGRQNTEAFF
v_gene: TRBV12-3/TRBV12-4; d_gene: TRBD1; j_gene: TRBJ2-6; CDR3aa: CASSLTGTGANVLTF
v_gene: TRBV9; d_gene: -; j_gene: TRBJ2-3; CDR3aa: CASSAAVVSEDTQYF
v_gene: TRBV20-1; d_gene: -; j_gene: TRBJ2-2; CDR3aa: CSASLQEYTGELFF
v_gene: TRBV4-1; d_gene: TRBD1; j_gene: TRBJ1-3; CDR3aa: CASWGTGGTGNTIYF
v_gene: TRBV2; d_gene: -; j_gene: TRBJ1-1; CDR3aa: CASHRKNTEAFF
v_gene: TRBV6-6; d_gene: -; j_gene: TRBJ1-6; CDR3aa: CASSGGTRNNSPLHF